This T cell receptor (beta chain) was recovered during a study of blood T cell repertoires in COVID-19. In the study overall: The analysed material was cDNA or gDNA that came from T cells, B-cell-depleted T cells, or PBMCs.

The trim removed 6 bases at V and 13 bases at J, leaving 6 bases unmatched. CDR3 length: 11 amino acids. In the original analysis: It was from reference gene primer amplification that nucleated cell counts were estimated. The repertoire was sequenced with immunoSEQ multiplex PCR; TCRdb's copy has only in-frame clones and lacks some. D and trimming were read from the DNA, whereas the V and J calls and clone size are those reported in that table. The sample holds tens of thousands of clones; 88% are singletons and the top ten take roughly 5%. The origin of this receptor is a woman of 80 years or more with active COVID-19. This chain connects TRBV12-3 or TRBV12-4 to TRBJ2-3, with 8 bases matching TRBD2. Source material: peripheral blood. CDR3 sequence: CASSPGLGEYF. For the CDR3, the DNA is TGTGCCAGCAGCCCGGGACTAGGAGAGTATTTT.